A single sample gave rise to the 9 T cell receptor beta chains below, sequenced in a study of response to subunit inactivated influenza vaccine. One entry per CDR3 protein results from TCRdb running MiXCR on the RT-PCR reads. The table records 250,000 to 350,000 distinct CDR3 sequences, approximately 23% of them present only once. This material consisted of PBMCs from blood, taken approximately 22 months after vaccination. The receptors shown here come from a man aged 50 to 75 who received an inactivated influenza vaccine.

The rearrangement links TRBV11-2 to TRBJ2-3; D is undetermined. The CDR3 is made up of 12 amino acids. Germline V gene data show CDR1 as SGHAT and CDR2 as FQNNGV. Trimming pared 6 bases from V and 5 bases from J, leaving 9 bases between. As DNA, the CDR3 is TGTGCCAGCAGTGTCCAGCTAGATACGCAGTATTTT. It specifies CASSVQLDTQYF.

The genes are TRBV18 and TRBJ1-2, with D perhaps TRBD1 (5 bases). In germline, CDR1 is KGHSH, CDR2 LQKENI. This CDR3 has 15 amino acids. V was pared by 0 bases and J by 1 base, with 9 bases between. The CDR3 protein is CASSPPRANNYGYTF. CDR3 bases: TGTGCCAGCTCACCACCCAGGGCCAATAACTATGGCTACACCTTC.

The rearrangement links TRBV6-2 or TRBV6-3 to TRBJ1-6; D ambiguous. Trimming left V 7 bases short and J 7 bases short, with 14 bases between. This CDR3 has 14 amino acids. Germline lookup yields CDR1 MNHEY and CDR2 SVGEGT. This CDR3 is CASTLSRRNSPLHF. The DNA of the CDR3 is TGTGCCAGCACCCTGTCGCGTAGGAATTCACCCCTCCACTTT.

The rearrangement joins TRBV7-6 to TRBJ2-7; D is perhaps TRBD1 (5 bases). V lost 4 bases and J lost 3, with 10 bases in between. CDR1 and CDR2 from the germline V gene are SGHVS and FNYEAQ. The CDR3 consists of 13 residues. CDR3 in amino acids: CASSSVQGYEQYF. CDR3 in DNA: TGTGCCAGCAGCTCGGTGCAGGGCTACGAGCAGTACTTC.

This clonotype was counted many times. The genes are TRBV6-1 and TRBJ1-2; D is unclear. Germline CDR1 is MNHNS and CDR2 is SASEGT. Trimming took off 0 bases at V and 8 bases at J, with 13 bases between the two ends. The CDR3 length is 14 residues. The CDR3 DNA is TGTGCCAGCAGTGAAGCGCTTCGGGGTAGCGGCTACACCTTC. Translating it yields CASSEALRGSGYTF.

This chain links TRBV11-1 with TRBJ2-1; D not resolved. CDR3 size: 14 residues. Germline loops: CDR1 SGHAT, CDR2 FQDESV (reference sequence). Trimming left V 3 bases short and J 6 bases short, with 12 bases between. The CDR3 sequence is CASSFQPGVNEQFF. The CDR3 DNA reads TGTGCCAGCAGCTTCCAGCCCGGTGTCAATGAGCAGTTCTTC.

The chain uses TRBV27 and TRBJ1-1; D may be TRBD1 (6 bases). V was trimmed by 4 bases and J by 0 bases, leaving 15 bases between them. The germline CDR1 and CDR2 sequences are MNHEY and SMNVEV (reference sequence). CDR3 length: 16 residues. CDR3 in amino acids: CASSSWRDRMNTEAFF. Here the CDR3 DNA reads TGTGCCAGCAGTTCATGGCGCGACAGGATGAACACTGAAGCTTTCTTT.

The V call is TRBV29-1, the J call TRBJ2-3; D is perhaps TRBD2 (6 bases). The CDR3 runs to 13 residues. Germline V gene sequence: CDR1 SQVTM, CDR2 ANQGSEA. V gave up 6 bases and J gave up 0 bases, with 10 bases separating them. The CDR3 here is CSVDGGSTDTQYF. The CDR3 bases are TGCAGCGTCGATGGGGGGAGCACAGATACGCAGTATTTT.

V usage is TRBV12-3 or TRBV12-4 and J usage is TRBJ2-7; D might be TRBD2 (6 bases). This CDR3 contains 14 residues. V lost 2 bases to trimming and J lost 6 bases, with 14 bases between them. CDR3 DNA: TGTGCCAGCAGTTTATCGGGGGACCAAGGCGAGCAGTACTTC. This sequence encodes CASSLSGDQGEQYF.